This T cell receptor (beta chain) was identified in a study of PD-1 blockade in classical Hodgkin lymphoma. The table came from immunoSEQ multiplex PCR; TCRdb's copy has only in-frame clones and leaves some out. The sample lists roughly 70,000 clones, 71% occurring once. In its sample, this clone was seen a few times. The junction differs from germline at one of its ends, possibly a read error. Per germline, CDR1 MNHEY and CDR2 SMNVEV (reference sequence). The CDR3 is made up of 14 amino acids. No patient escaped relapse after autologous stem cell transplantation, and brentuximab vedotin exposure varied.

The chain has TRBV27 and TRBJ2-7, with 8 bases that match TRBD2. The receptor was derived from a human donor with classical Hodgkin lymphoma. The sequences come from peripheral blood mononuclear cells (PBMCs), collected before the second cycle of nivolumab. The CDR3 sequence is CASGLAGSSYEQYF. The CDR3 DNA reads TGTGCCAGCGGTTTAGCGGGGAGCTCCTACGAGCAGTACTTC.